Here is one T cell receptor (beta chain) with its context. The data were taken from a study of blood T cell repertoires in COVID-19. Researchers sorted participants into cohorts using their self-reported clinical history. The CDR3 length is 13 residues. J gave up 0 bases and V 5 bases, and 3 bases lay outside the gene matches. Germline CDR1 is SQVTM and CDR2 is ANQGSEA. Sequenced by immunoSEQ multiplex PCR; TCRdb stores in-frame clones only, minus some. The profile shows about 370,000 clones, about nine tenths of them singletons. This receptor was taken from a woman aged 25 to 39 who had recovered from COVID-19. The specimen was PBMCs or T cells enriched from blood (not recorded which). The chain has TRBV29-1 and TRBJ2-7; 8 nucleotides match TRBD1. The CDR3 DNA follows: TGCAGCGTTACAGGGGGGAGCTCCTACGAGCAGTACTTC. It specifies CSVTGGSSYEQYF.